These 20 T cell receptor beta chains were all obtained from the same sample, sequenced in a study of CD8 T cells in Susac syndrome. Random hexamers were used to reverse transcribe an amount of about 0.45 to 1 ug RNA. Using its own MiXCR run on the immunoSEQ multiplex PCR reads, TCRdb lists one record per CDR3 protein. This table has about 150,000 distinct CDR3 sequences, around 95% appearing once. The material sequenced was CD4+ T cells from PBMCs. Every receptor here comes from a human donor with Susac syndrome.

The rearrangement links TRBV12-3 or TRBV12-4 to TRBJ1-2, with 8 nucleotides matching TRBD1. The CDR3 loop spans 13 amino acids. The V gene end was trimmed by 4 bases and the J gene end by 8 bases; junction bases not matched to a gene: 6. This chain's CDR3 is CASSYGTGGGYTF. CDR3 coding DNA: TGTGCCAGCAGTTACGGGACAGGCGGCGGCTACACCTTC.

This chain uses TRBV28 with TRBJ1-2; D might be TRBD1 (5 bases). The CDR3 has 17 residues. V lost 6 bases and J 3 bases, leaving 23 bases between the germline ends. Germline CDR1 and CDR2: MDHEN and SYDVKM. The CDR3 DNA reads TGTGCCAGCAGACCGCTTCTCGGGGACGGCCAGGACTATGGCTACACCTTC. It codes for CASRPLLGDGQDYGYTF.

This clonotype was recorded once. The chain employs TRBV20-1 and TRBJ1-1; D gene unclear. Per the germline V gene, CDR1 is DFQATT and CDR2 is SNEGSKA (reference sequence). Trimming removed 3 bases from V and 0 bases from J, with 14 bases in between. This CDR3 contains 15 residues. The DNA for the CDR3 is TGCAGTGCTAGCGCTCCCCTTAATGTGAACACTGAAGCTTTCTTT. This encodes CSASAPLNVNTEAFF.

The chain is built from TRBV27 and TRBJ1-4; the D is unclear. This CDR3 is 15 amino acids long. Trimming stripped 6 bases from V and 0 bases from J, with 11 bases between. Germline CDR1 and CDR2: MNHEY and SMNVEV (reference sequence). CDR3 DNA: TGTGCCAGCAGGACCAATTTCGCAACTAATGAAAAACTGTTTTTT. Its protein is CASRTNFATNEKLFF.

This chain uses TRBV29-1 with TRBJ2-2; D remains ambiguous. Trimming stripped 0 bases from V and 0 bases from J, with 11 bases between. Germline V CDR1 and CDR2: SQVTM, ANQGSEA. CDR3 size: 16 residues. The chain's CDR3 is CSVEDYWGTNTGELFF. The CDR3 DNA reads as TGCAGCGTTGAAGATTATTGGGGTACGAACACCGGGGAGCTGTTTTTT.

The chain uses TRBV28 and TRBJ2-3; 7 nucleotides line up with TRBD1. Trimming took 4 bases from V and 2 from J; bases not matched to a gene: 6. The germline V gene has CDR1 MDHEN and CDR2 SYDVKM. The CDR3 has 15 amino acids. CDR3 DNA sequence: TGTGCCAGCAGTTCCAGACAGGGCCTCACAGATACGCAGTATTTT. Its protein product is CASSSRQGLTDTQYF. Full variable domain (rest looked up from reference TRBV28 and TRBJ2-3): DVKVTQSSRYLVKRTGEKVFLECVQDMDHENMFWYRQDPGLGLRLIYFSYDVKMKEKGDIPEGYSVSREKKERFSLILESASTNQTSMYLCASSSRQGLTDTQYFGPGTRLTVL.

CDR3 sequence (DNA): TGTGCCACCAGCAGAGTTGGTCTCCGTCAGCCCCAGCATTTT. It specifies CATSRVGLRQPQHF. The chain has TRBV15 and TRBJ1-5, with D hard to call. The CDR3 is 14 residues long. V was clipped by 1 base and J by 6 bases, with 10 bases between them. Germline CDR1 is LNHNV and CDR2 is YYDKDF (reference sequence).

J is TRBJ2-1 and V is TRBV9, with D possibly matching TRBD1 (5 bases). There are 14 residues in the CDR3. In germline, CDR1 is SGDLS, CDR2 YYNGEE. With 4 bases removed from V and 7 bases from J, the gap between germline ends came to 15 bases. Here the CDR3 reads CASSFRKGSNEQFF. The CDR3 region has the DNA TGTGCCAGCAGCTTCCGAAAGGGGTCGAATGAGCAGTTCTTC.

The chain has TRBV15 and TRBJ1-1; D ambiguous. Germline values: CDR1 LNHNV, CDR2 YYDKDF (reference sequence). V dropped 2 bases and J dropped 5 bases, with 12 bases sitting between them. The CDR3 extends over 14 amino acids. CDR3 sequence (DNA): TGTGCCACCAGCAGACTTTATGGTGGGACTGAAGCTTTCTTT. Translating gives CATSRLYGGTEAFF. Complete variable domain (other parts from reference TRBV15 and TRBJ1-1): DAMVIQNPRYQVTQFGKPVTLSCSQTLNHNVMYWYQQKSSQAPKLLFHYYDKDFNNEADTPDNFQSRRPNTSFCFLDIRSPGLGDTAMYLCATSRLYGGTEAFFGQGTRLTVV.

CDR3 nucleotides: TGTGCCAGCAGTGAAAACGTCCCGAACACTGAAGCTTTCTTT. This codes for CASSENVPNTEAFF. The chain is built from TRBV12-3 or TRBV12-4 and TRBJ1-1; D is ambiguous. Between the trimmed V and J ends, which lost 5 bases and 1 base, there was a span of 11 bases. The CDR3 is 14 residues long.

The chain employs TRBV29-1 and TRBJ1-2; the D is unclear. This CDR3 comprises 11 residues. Germline loops: CDR1 SQVTM, CDR2 ANQGSEA. The V end lost 4 bases, the J end lost 4 bases, and 7 bases lay between the germline ends. DNA for the CDR3: TGCAGCGTTGGGGAGAGCTATGGCTACACCTTC. Translation gives CSVGESYGYTF.

This chain joins TRBV18 and TRBJ2-5; D is uncertain. Germline V gene lookup returns CDR1 KGHSH and CDR2 LQKENI. With 2 bases removed from V and 1 base from J, the gap between germline ends came to 17 bases. CDR3 size: 17 residues. The CDR3 region is CASSPKSVGQSQETQYF. CDR3 nucleotides: TGTGCCAGCTCACCAAAATCCGTGGGCCAGTCCCAAGAGACCCAGTACTTC.

The genes are TRBV9 and TRBJ2-1; D is possibly TRBD2 (5 bases). The V gene's germline CDR1 is SGDLS and CDR2 YYNGEE. The CDR3 spans 14 residues. V was pared by 7 bases and J by 0 bases, with 11 bases between. The CDR3 bases are TGTGCCAGCGGTGAGGGAAGCTCCTACAATGAGCAGTTCTTC. Its protein is CASGEGSSYNEQFF.

This sequence joins TRBV29-1 and TRBJ2-3; TRBD2 aligns across 15 bases. The CDR3 is made up of 14 amino acids. Trimming took 6 bases from V and 5 from J; bases not matched to a gene: 3. The germline V gene encodes CDR1 SQVTM and CDR2 ANQGSEA. Here the CDR3 reads CSVSGLAGGDTQYF. The CDR3 DNA sequence: TGCAGCGTCTCGGGACTAGCGGGAGGAGATACGCAGTATTTT.

The DNA for the CDR3 is TGTGCCACCAGTGATTCAGGGCACGCCTACAATGAGCAGTTCTTC. Protein product: CATSDSGHAYNEQFF. This chain connects TRBV24-1 to TRBJ2-1, with D possibly TRBD1 on 5 matching bases. The CDR3 runs 15 residues. Trimming removed 2 bases at V and 2 bases at J, with 9 bases between. From germline, CDR1 is KGHDR and CDR2 SFDVKD.

The CDR3 nucleotides are TGTGCCAGCAGCTTAGGGGACAGGAACGGGGAGCTGTTTTTT. Translation: CASSLGDRNGELFF. The V call is TRBV11-2, the J call TRBJ2-2; 8 nucleotides agree with TRBD1. Germline lookup yields CDR1 SGHAT and CDR2 FQNNGV. Germline trimming cut 1 base from V and 7 bases from J; bases unmatched to any gene: 2. The CDR3 sequence is 14 residues long.

V and J are TRBV9 and TRBJ1-1, with D maybe TRBD1 (5 bases). V was cut by 4 bases and J by 4 bases, with 17 bases left in between. The length of the CDR3 is 15 residues. Germline V gives CDR1 SGDLS, CDR2 YYNGEE. The CDR3 coding sequence is TGTGCCAGCAGCAGAGACGGGGGGGTGGGCACTGAAGCTTTCTTT. Protein: CASSRDGGVGTEAFF. Variable domain in full (rest from reference TRBV9 and TRBJ1-1): DSGVTQTPKHLITATGQRVTLRCSPRSGDLSVYWYQQSLDQGLQFLIQYYNGEERAKGNILERFSAQQFPDLHSELNLSSLELGDSALYFCASSRDGGVGTEAFFGQGTRLTVV.

This chain links TRBV20-1 with TRBJ2-7, with D perhaps matching TRBD2 (6 bases). The V gene lost 5 bases and the J gene lost 2 bases, with 10 bases spanning the gap. The CDR3 contains 12 residues. The germline V gene encodes CDR1 DFQATT and CDR2 SNEGSKA (reference sequence). The CDR3 region is CSAPTSPYEQYF. The CDR3 nucleotides read TGCAGTGCTCCGACTAGTCCCTACGAGCAGTACTTC.

The chain carries TRBV29-1 and TRBJ2-5, with TRBD1 matching over 8 bases. Unmatched junction bases numbered 5, after V lost 4 bases and J lost 4 bases. Germline V gives CDR1 SQVTM, CDR2 ANQGSEA. This CDR3 has 13 amino acids. The CDR3, as DNA: TGCAGCGTTGGACAGGGGTTTGGAGAGACCCAGTACTTC. Translating it yields CSVGQGFGETQYF.

The chain combines TRBV29-1 with TRBJ2-4, with 9 bases lining up with TRBD2. Unmatched junction bases numbered 6, after V lost 4 bases and J lost 2 bases. Germline CDR1 is SQVTM and CDR2 is ANQGSEA. The CDR3 is 15 amino acids. This CDR3 reads CSVVAGGGTKNIQYF. The CDR3 DNA reads as TGCAGCGTTGTGGCGGGAGGGGGGACCAAAAACATTCAGTACTTC.